Listed below are T cell receptor beta chains from one sample, sequenced in a study of Ad26.COV2.S vaccination and SARS-CoV-2 variants. This table comes from immunoSEQ multiplex PCR, and its TCRdb copy is limited to in-frame clones, with some not included. The sample holds 400,000 to 450,000 clones, around 90% seen once. The source material was peripheral blood, sampled in a trial of Ad26.COV2.S vaccine versus placebo. The receptor set was obtained from a person between 18 and 65 years old who received the Ad26.COV2.S COVID-19 vaccine or a placebo. The CDR3 runs from the conserved cysteine through the conserved F or W. The D gene is left open where the match is weak.

TRBJ2-7 | TRBV19 | . | CASSFGLSYEQYF
TRBJ2-5 | TRBV11-2 | TRBD2 | CASSLEASGIKTQYF
TRBJ1-5 | TRBV30 | . | CAWSLLSSNQPQHF
TRBJ2-1 | TRBV11-2 | . | CASSLGIGAFF
TRBJ1-2 | TRBV5-6 | . | CASSSTDRDGYTF
TRBJ1-5 | TRBV21-1 | . | CASSKDQGRQPQHF
TRBJ2-5 | TRBV18 | . | CASSAQDGLETQYF
TRBJ2-1 | TRBV29-1 | . | CSVPVSSYNEQFF
TRBJ2-1 | TRBV12-3/TRBV12-4 | . | CASSLANLGEQFF
TRBJ2-7 | TRBV30 | . | CACTQGGSYEQYF
TRBJ2-7 | TRBV25-1 | . | CASRQGLGEQYF
TRBJ2-7 | TRBV27 | TRBD2 | CASSWGLAGANEQYF
TRBJ2-7 | TRBV9 | . | CASSVGSSSYEQYF
TRBJ2-7 | TRBV10-3 | TRBD2 | CAISSREVSYEQYF
TRBJ1-2 | TRBV27 | . | CASSLSGRDGYTF
TRBJ1-5 | TRBV7-8 | . | CASSLDSLGPPVLYQPQHF
TRBJ2-2 | TRBV18 | . | CASSRETGELFF
TRBJ2-3 | TRBV6-5 | TRBD2 | CASSYDRGSTDTQYF
TRBJ1-5 | TRBV6-2/TRBV6-3 | . | CASSLHLPGTLSNQPQHF
TRBJ2-1 | TRBV6-1 | TRBD2 | CASSDQLAGVNEQFF
TRBJ2-3 | TRBV4-1 | TRBD1 | CASSHGGDRADSTDTQYF
TRBJ1-2 | TRBV19 | TRBD1 | CASSGNRDRGLFGYTF
TRBJ1-3 | TRBV19 | . | CASSLGSGNTIYF